This is a list of T cell receptor beta chains from one sample in a study of cytomegalovirus exposure and HLA in healthy donors. Here immunoSEQ multiplex PCR was the method, and the copy in TCRdb shows in-frame clones only, minus some. The repertoire holds under 150,000 clones, 80% seen once, with around 7% in the top ten. The source material was PBMCs. Receptor source: a man aged 35-49 years in good health and CMV-seropositive. Both conserved end residues are part of each CDR3. The D gene is left open where the match is weak. The size entry is marked missing in some rows and otherwise reads once, few, many or a size class.

j_call clone_size v_call d_call cdr3_nt cdr3_aa
TRBJ2-1 - TRBV7-8 - TGTGCCAGCAGCTTAAGGGAACTCGGGAGCCGGGGGTACAATGAGCAGTTCTTC CASSLRELGSRGYNEQFF
TRBJ2-7 - TRBV6-1 - TGTGCCAGCAGTGGATCGATACCTACCACCCCCTACGAGCAGTACTTC CASSGSIPTTPYEQYF
TRBJ1-1 - TRBV18 - TGTGCCAGCTCACCTTTGGACACGAACACTGAAGCTTTCTTT CASSPLDTNTEAFF
TRBJ1-6 - TRBV7-2 - TGTGCCAGCAGCTCCCAGGGTTTAAACCAATCACCCCTCCACTTT CASSSQGLNQSPLHF
TRBJ1-2 - TRBV30 TRBD1 TGTGCCTGGTATCCAGGGGGGAGTGGCTACACCTTC CAWYPGGSGYTF
TRBJ1-5 - TRBV15 TRBD1 TGTGCCATACAGGGGGCCGATCAGCCCCAGCATTTT CAIQGADQPQHF
TRBJ1-2 - TRBV10-3 TRBD1 TGTGCCATCAGCTCACAGGGGGCTCAGGATGGCTACACCTTC CAISSQGAQDGYTF
TRBJ2-7 - TRBV9 - TGTGCCAGCAGCTCCACCCCAGGGGCCGAGCAGTACTTC CASSSTPGAEQYF
TRBJ1-2 - TRBV5-1 - TGCGCCAGCAGCTTGGCCGGGTCGACGGGACTGCCATTGGGCTACACCTTC CASSLAGSTGLPLGYTF
TRBJ1-1 - TRBV5-1 - TGCGCCAGCAGCTTAGAATCCCAGGGGTTCACTGAAGCTTTCTTT CASSLESQGFTEAFF
TRBJ2-2 - TRBV19 - TGTGCCAGTACGGGGACCGGGGAGCTGTTTTTT CASTGTGELFF
TRBJ1-1 few TRBV15 - TGTGCCACCAGCAGAGATATTCGGGGCACTGAAGCTTTCTTT CATSRDIRGTEAFF
TRBJ2-2 - TRBV15 - TGTGCCACCAGCAAAGACCGGGGCAGCGGGACCGGGGAGCTGTTTTTT CATSKDRGSGTGELFF
TRBJ2-7 - TRBV19 - TGTGCCAGTAGTCATTTAGCATCCTACGAGCAGTACTTC CASSHLASYEQYF
TRBJ2-1 - TRBV7-9 TRBD2 TGTGCCAGCAGCGGCTTAGCGGGGGGCAGACCGAATGAGCAGTTCTTC CASSGLAGGRPNEQFF
TRBJ1-2 once TRBV7-6 TRBD1 TGTGCCAGCAGCTCCCAGGTCCCGGGACAGGGAGCTGTAGACTATGGCTACACCTTC CASSSQVPGQGAVDYGYTF
TRBJ1-2 - TRBV5-6 - TGTGCCAGCAGCCCCACCCGGGAAACCTATGGCTACACCTTC CASSPTRETYGYTF
TRBJ1-1 - TRBV18 - TGTGCCAGCTCACGGGCAGTGAACACTGAAGCTTTCTTT CASSRAVNTEAFF